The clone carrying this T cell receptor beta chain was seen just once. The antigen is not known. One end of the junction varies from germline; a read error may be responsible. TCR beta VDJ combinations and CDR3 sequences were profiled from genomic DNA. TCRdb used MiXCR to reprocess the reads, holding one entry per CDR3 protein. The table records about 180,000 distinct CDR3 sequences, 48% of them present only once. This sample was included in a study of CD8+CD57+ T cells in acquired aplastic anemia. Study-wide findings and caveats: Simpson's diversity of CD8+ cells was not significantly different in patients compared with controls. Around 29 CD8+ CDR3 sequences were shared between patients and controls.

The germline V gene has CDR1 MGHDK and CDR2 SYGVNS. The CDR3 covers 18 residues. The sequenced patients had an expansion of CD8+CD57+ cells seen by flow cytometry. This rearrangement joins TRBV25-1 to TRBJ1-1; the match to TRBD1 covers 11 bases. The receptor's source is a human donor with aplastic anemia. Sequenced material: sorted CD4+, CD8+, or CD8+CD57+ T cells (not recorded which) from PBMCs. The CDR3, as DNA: TGTGCCAACAGTGAATGGGGACAGGGGGATTGGGGGAACACTGAAGCTTTCTTT. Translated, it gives CANSEWGQGDWGNTEAFF.